This note documents a single T cell receptor (beta chain) sequence. These data belong to a study of Ad26.COV2.S vaccination and SARS-CoV-2 variants. Assay used: immunoSEQ multiplex PCR; TCRdb lists only in-frame clones, some missing. This table has about 350,000 clones, 90% to 95% appearing once. Germline V gene sequence: CDR1 SGHAT, CDR2 FQNNGV. CDR3 length: 14 amino acids. V lost 3 bases and J 5 bases, leaving 12 bases between the germline ends. Material: peripheral blood, obtained after recovery from COVID-19. The chain employs TRBV11-2 and TRBJ2-3, with D possibly being TRBD1 (5 bases). This receptor was identified in a human donor who had recovered from COVID-19. The CDR3, as DNA: TGTGCCAGCAGCTTGACCACAGGTTTAGATACGCAGTATTTT. It specifies CASSLTTGLDTQYF.